The clone carrying this T cell receptor beta chain is a singleton in its sample. Its antigen is as yet unknown. Using immunoSEQ multiplex PCR, the repertoire was profiled, and TCRdb retains in-frame clones only, with some absent. The table shows about 20,000 clones, with approximately 84% occurring only once. The data were obtained in a study of PD-1 blockade in classical Hodgkin lymphoma. Overall study context: The patients were dosed with nivolumab 3 mg/kg, infused intravenously every 2 weeks.

Study-wide results and caveats: For complete responders, baseline diversity was comparable to that of newly diagnosed patients. CD4+ TCR diversity climbed significantly by C4D1, unlike CD8+ TCR diversity.

The sample's time point: cycle 4 day 1 (C4D1), after less than 7 weeks of nivolumab. Every single patient, without exception, relapsed after autologous stem cell transplantation, and brentuximab vedotin exposure varied. Researchers pulled CD8+ T cells out of thawed PBMCs using magnetic negative selection. Classification of best responses gave complete response, partial response or progressive disease. This receptor was obtained from a human donor with classical Hodgkin lymphoma. The input for sequencing was CD8+ T cells from blood, taken before the fourth cycle of nivolumab.

Here the CDR3 DNA reads TGTGCCAGCAGCTTCGGTCGCAGGGTCTACGAGCAGTACTTC. Translated, it gives CASSFGRRVYEQYF. The rearrangement joins TRBV5-6 to TRBJ2-5, with TRBD1 as a possible D gene (5 bases). The closer fit of TRBJ2-7 to the DNA end suggests the J call may be wrong. The CDR3 is 14 residues long. Germline V gene data show CDR1 as SGHDT and CDR2 as YYEEEE.